This T cell receptor beta chain appears in the sequencing data of a study of T-cell reconstitution after alpha-beta-depleted transplantation in children. Findings and caveats of the study: Reportedly, roughly two months post-transplant, alpha-beta T cells arose from several hundred expanded graft clones.

This clonotype was seen only a few times. What it binds is unknown. Researchers prepared the TCRbeta library using unique molecular identifiers, the study reports. MiXCR, run by TCRdb on the PCR reads, gives a single entry per CDR3 protein. The data hold some 840,000 distinct CDR3 sequences, with 15% to 20% observed a single time. The specimen comprised PBMCs, mostly from graft donor cells, sampled 360 days after TCRalphabeta/CD19-depleted stem cell transplant. The TCR was taken from a male patient between 5 and 17 years old who had a stem cell transplant for acute lymphoblastic leukemia, so the T cells may come from the graft donor.

As DNA, the CDR3 is TGTGCCAGCAGTGAATTGAGTTGGAGACAGGGGAACTATGGCTACACCTTC. This sequence encodes CASSELSWRQGNYGYTF. This chain links TRBV25-1 with TRBJ1-2, with 8 bases identical to TRBD1. The CDR3 runs 17 residues. Germline assignment: CDR1 MGHDK and CDR2 SYGVNS. Trimming at V came to 1 base and at J to 2 bases, leaving 9 bases not matched to a gene.